What follows are 2 T cell receptor beta chains derived from one specimen sequenced in a study of control samples from healthy donors and cancer patients. Data came from immunoSEQ multiplex PCR; TCRdb stores just in-frame clones and leaves some out. The data hold under 300,000 clones, with about 80% observed a single time. Sequenced material: PBMCs. Receptor source: a woman aged 55 to 70 with lung cancer.

This clone has just a few counts. The rearrangement links TRBV5-1 to TRBJ1-1, with 12 bases fitting TRBD1. The length of the CDR3 is 15 residues. V dropped 2 bases and J dropped 8; count of bases not matched to a gene: 7. The V gene's germline CDR1 is SGHRS and CDR2 YFSETQ. Written as DNA, the CDR3 is TGCGCCAGCAGCTTCGCCGGGACAGGGGGCGTAGAAGCTTTCTTT. It specifies CASSFAGTGGVEAFF. Full variable domain (missing parts from reference TRBV5-1 and TRBJ1-1): KAGVTQTPRYLIKTRGQQVTLSCSPISGHRSVSWYQQTPGQGLQFLFEYFSETQRNKGNFPGRFSGRQFSNSRSEMNVSTLELGDSALYLCASSFAGTGGVEAFFGQGTRLTVV.

The chain is built from TRBV4-2 and TRBJ1-4; maybe TRBD1 (5 bases). Trimming cost V 0 bases and J 7 bases, with 12 bases left between them. CDR3 length equals 15 residues. CDR1 and CDR2 from the germline V gene are LGHNA and YNFKEQ. In DNA form, the CDR3 reads TGTGCCAGCAGCCAAGATCTGGGGGATACTGAAAAACTGTTTTTT. Residues: CASSQDLGDTEKLFF.